This passage covers 27 T cell receptor beta chains from one sample sequenced in a study of shared clonotypes between healthy human individuals. Some clones are missing from TCRdb's copy, which holds only in-frame ones; the method was immunoSEQ multiplex PCR. The sample lists about 2.3 million clones, 85% to 95% occurring once. The specimen sequenced was naive CD4+ T cells from PBMCs. Subset given: CD45RA+ positively selected. The receptors originated from a man between 18 and 29 years old in good health. Some clones in this sample may be carry-over from other donors' samples.

The chain combines TRBV6-1 with TRBJ1-3; TRBD1 matches at 7 bases. The J segment lost 0 bases and the V segment lost 2 bases, leaving 10 bases of the junction unmatched. The CDR3 covers 18 residues. CDR1 and CDR2 from the germline V gene are MNHNS and SASEGT. The CDR3 loop reads CASSEPRQGRTSGNTIYF. For the CDR3, the DNA is TGTGCCAGCAGTGAACCTAGACAGGGTAGGACCTCTGGAAACACCATATATTTT.

This chain connects TRBV18 to TRBJ1-2, with no clear D. Germline CDR1 and CDR2: KGHSH and LQKENI. V was trimmed by 6 bases and J by 0 bases, leaving 11 bases between them. The CDR3 runs to 14 residues. The CDR3 sequence is CASSQLGANYGYTF. DNA for the CDR3: TGTGCCAGCTCGCAGCTAGGAGCTAACTATGGCTACACCTTC. The full variable domain, rest sourced from reference TRBV18 and TRBJ1-2, is NAGVMQNPRHLVRRRGQEARLRCSPMKGHSHVYWYRQLPEEGLKFMVYLQKENIIDESGMPKERFSAEFPKEGPSILRIQQVVRGDSAAYFCASSQLGANYGYTFGSGTRLTVV.

The CDR3 DNA reads as TGTGCCAGCAGCGTAGGAGCCGAGCAGTACTTC. Its protein is CASSVGAEQYF. The chain links TRBV7-2 to TRBJ2-7; no firm D call. V gave up 5 bases and J gave up 6 bases, with 8 bases separating them. This CDR3 spans 11 amino acids. Germline values: CDR1 SGHTA, CDR2 FQGNSA.

The chain links TRBV7-8 to TRBJ2-1, with 7 bases fitting TRBD2. CDR1 is SGHVS, CDR2 FQNEAQ, per germline. The CDR3 runs to 15 residues. V lost 5 bases to trimming and J lost 5 bases; unmatched junction nucleotides: 9. CDR3 bases: TGTGCCAGCAGCCTAAAGACGGGGAGGGACAATGAGCAGTTCTTC. Protein sequence: CASSLKTGRDNEQFF.

The chain combines TRBV6-6 with TRBJ2-5; 8 bases fit TRBD1. J lost 4 bases, V lost 5 bases, and 6 bases had no gene match. This CDR3 spans 14 amino acids. Germline loops: CDR1 MNHNY, CDR2 SVGAGI (reference sequence). CDR3 protein: CASSHQGARETQYF. Written as DNA, the CDR3 is TGTGCCAGCAGTCATCAGGGGGCTAGAGAGACCCAGTACTTC.

V is TRBV18 and J is TRBJ1-5, with TRBD1 as a possible D gene (6 bases). The V and J ends lost 3 bases and 5 bases respectively, with 14 bases between them. Looked up from germline, CDR1 is KGHSH and CDR2 is LQKENI. The CDR3 sequence is 15 residues long. CDR3 amino acids: CASSPRGSLDQPQHF. Written as DNA, the CDR3 is TGTGCCAGCTCACCCAGGGGTTCTTTGGATCAGCCCCAGCATTTT.

This clone was observed a single time. This chain links TRBV29-1 with TRBJ1-4; D is possibly TRBD1 (5 bases). In germline, CDR1 is SQVTM, CDR2 ANQGSEA. This CDR3 contains 14 residues. The V end was cut by 4 bases, the J end by 8 bases, with 17 bases between. The CDR3 sequence: CSVARFGGDEKLFF. The CDR3 DNA follows: TGCAGCGTTGCCCGGTTTGGGGGGGACGAAAAACTGTTTTTT.

This chain connects TRBV11-2 to TRBJ2-3, with 9 bases fitting TRBD2. From germline, CDR1 is SGHAT and CDR2 FQNNGV. The V segment lost 1 base and the J segment 3 bases; nucleotides outside the gene matches: 5. CDR3 length: 16 amino acids. The CDR3 nucleotides are TGTGCCAGCAGCTTAGTTAGCGGGAGTAAGACAGATACGCAGTATTTT. It is translated as CASSLVSGSKTDTQYF. Supplemented by reference TRBV11-2 and TRBJ2-3, the full variable domain reads EAGVAQSPRYKIIEKRQSVAFWCNPISGHATLYWYQQILGQGPKLLIQFQNNGVVDDSQLPKDRFSAERLKGVDSTLKIQPAKLEDSAVYLCASSLVSGSKTDTQYFGPGTRLTVL.

J is TRBJ2-1 and V is TRBV11-2; the D gene is possibly TRBD2 (6 bases). Deletions cut 8 bases from V and 4 bases from J, with 21 bases between. Germline CDR1 and CDR2: SGHAT and FQNNGV. There are 16 residues in the CDR3. The CDR3 DNA sequence: TGTGCCAGCGCTGGCTCTAGCGCCATCCTATACAATGAGCAGTTCTTC. Protein: CASAGSSAILYNEQFF.

On this clone itself: Other nucleotide sequences from this sample produce the same CDR3. The CDR3: CASSISRGSYEQYF. The DNA for the CDR3 is TGTGCCAGTAGTATTTCAAGGGGATCCTACGAGCAGTACTTC. V gene TRBV19 combines with J gene TRBJ2-7, with a possible D match to TRBD1 (5 bases). This CDR3 contains 14 residues. The germline gives CDR1 LNHDA, CDR2 SQIVND (reference sequence). Trimming pared 3 bases from V and 1 base from J, leaving 10 bases between.

This clone has just one count. The V and J genes are TRBV5-4 and TRBJ1-2; D not certain. This CDR3 has 13 amino acids. Per the germline V gene, CDR1 is SGHNT and CDR2 is YYREEE (reference sequence). Trimming took 4 bases from V and 4 from J, leaving 11 bases between them. CDR3 sequence reads: CASSPPGSYGYTF. The CDR3 DNA reads TGTGCCAGCAGCCCACCTGGTTCCTATGGCTACACCTTC.

The chain links TRBV13 to TRBJ2-3, with a tentative D call TRBD2 (6 bases). This CDR3 comprises 16 residues. CDR1 and CDR2 (germline): PRHDT, FYEKMQ (reference sequence). Trimming stripped 4 bases from V and 5 bases from J, with 19 bases between. The CDR3 DNA sequence: TGTGCCAGCAGCTCCCGAGGAGGGATGGGTGGAGATACGCAGTATTTT. It yields the protein CASSSRGGMGGDTQYF.

V is TRBV7-8 and J is TRBJ1-4; D call uncertain. The V end lost 0 bases, the J end lost 0 bases, and 8 bases lay between the germline ends. There are 16 residues in the CDR3. CDR1 is SGHVS and CDR2 is FQNEAQ in the germline V gene. CDR3 region: CASSLARIPTNEKLFF. As DNA, the CDR3 is TGTGCCAGCAGCTTAGCTCGCATCCCAACTAATGAAAAACTGTTTTTT.

This clone was detected only once. This chain connects TRBV28 to TRBJ2-5, with D perhaps TRBD1 or TRBD2 (6 bases each). The CDR3 contains 14 residues. The germline CDR1 and CDR2 sequences are MDHEN and SYDVKM. The V end lost 6 bases, the J end lost 2 bases, and 13 bases lay between the germline ends. DNA of the CDR3: TGTGCCAGCAGCCGAGGGGGGACTCAAGAGACCCAGTACTTC. This sequence encodes CASSRGGTQETQYF.

This clone was found a few times. This chain joins TRBV2 and TRBJ1-5, with unresolved D. Germline CDR1 is SNHLY and CDR2 is FYNNEI. The CDR3 spans 11 residues. V lost 2 bases, J lost 11 bases, and 7 bases lay in between. The CDR3: CASSERGTQHF. The CDR3, as DNA: TGTGCCAGCAGTGAAAGAGGGACCCAGCATTTT.

J is TRBJ2-1 and V is TRBV13, with 7 bases lining up with TRBD2. The CDR3 extends over 16 amino acids. J gave up 3 bases and V 5 bases, and 10 bases lay outside the gene matches. Germline V gene data show CDR1 as PRHDT and CDR2 as FYEKMQ (reference sequence). In DNA form, the CDR3 reads TGTGCCAGCAGCCGGAGCGGGATGGGGTTCTACAATGAGCAGTTCTTC. Amino acid sequence: CASSRSGMGFYNEQFF.

V and J are TRBV5-1 and TRBJ2-1; TRBD2 matches 15 bases. V was pared by 4 bases and J by 0 bases, with 8 bases of the junction left unmatched. Germline V gene lookup returns CDR1 SGHRS and CDR2 YFSETQ. The CDR3 totals 19 residues. CDR3 loop: CASSPAGLAGGSSYNEQFF. CDR3 sequence (DNA): TGCGCCAGCAGCCCAGCAGGACTAGCGGGAGGGAGCTCCTACAATGAGCAGTTCTTC. The whole variable domain, filled in from reference TRBV5-1 and TRBJ2-1, reads KAGVTQTPRYLIKTRGQQVTLSCSPISGHRSVSWYQQTPGQGLQFLFEYFSETQRNKGNFPGRFSGRQFSNSRSEMNVSTLELGDSALYLCASSPAGLAGGSSYNEQFFGPGTRLTVL.

This rearrangement joins TRBV7-8 to TRBJ2-7; D perhaps matches TRBD1 (6 bases). V was cut by 4 bases and J by 5 bases, with 18 bases left in between. In germline, CDR1 is SGHVS, CDR2 FQNEAQ. The CDR3 has 15 residues. CDR3 amino acids: CASSSLTGEGDEQYF. CDR3 DNA sequence: TGTGCCAGCAGCTCCCTGACAGGAGAGGGGGACGAGCAGTACTTC.

The rearrangement joins TRBV28 to TRBJ1-5, with a tentative D call TRBD1 (5 bases). V shed 4 bases and J shed 7 bases, with 20 bases lying between them. Germline CDR1 and CDR2: MDHEN and SYDVKM. The CDR3 is made up of 16 amino acids. CDR3 protein: CASSYHSRGAYQPQHF. CDR3 coding DNA: TGTGCCAGCAGTTACCATTCACGGGGCGCGTACCAGCCCCAGCATTTT.

Concerning this clone: Other DNA sequences from this sample encode an identical CDR3 as well. The genes are TRBV7-2 and TRBJ2-5; D gene ambiguous. CDR1 is SGHTA, CDR2 FQGNSA, per germline. V dropped 3 bases and J dropped 5 bases, with 7 bases sitting between them. The CDR3 spans 12 residues. CDR3 sequence (DNA): TGTGCCAGCAGCTTTGCTTGGGAGACCCAGTACTTC. Its translation is CASSFAWETQYF.

The chain joins TRBV2 to TRBJ1-3; D perhaps matches TRBD1 (6 bases). V was trimmed by 9 bases and J by 4 bases, leaving 10 bases between them. Germline CDR1 is SNHLY and CDR2 is FYNNEI. This CDR3 is 12 amino acids long. The CDR3 spells CARGAGGNTIYF. The CDR3 DNA reads TGTGCCAGGGGGGCAGGGGGAAACACCATATATTTT.

The chain couples TRBV5-5 to TRBJ1-5; tentative D call: TRBD1 (5 bases). Deletions cut 3 bases from V and 1 base from J, with 14 bases between. Looked up from germline, CDR1 is SGHKS and CDR2 is YYEKEE (reference sequence). The CDR3 sequence is 16 residues long. The CDR3 DNA reads as TGTGCCAGCAGCTCAATGGGGGTGATGAGCAATCAGCCCCAGCATTTT. As protein: CASSSMGVMSNQPQHF.

This chain joins TRBV11-2 and TRBJ1-6; D gene ambiguous. In germline, CDR1 is SGHAT, CDR2 FQNNGV. The ends were cut back, 3 bases at V and 7 bases at J, with 7 bases in the middle. The CDR3 spans 13 residues. The DNA of the CDR3 is TGTGCCAGCAGCTTCACAACCAATTCACCCCTCCACTTT. Encoded protein: CASSFTTNSPLHF. The entire variable domain, with the rest obtained from reference TRBV11-2 and TRBJ1-6, is as follows: EAGVAQSPRYKIIEKRQSVAFWCNPISGHATLYWYQQILGQGPKLLIQFQNNGVVDDSQLPKDRFSAERLKGVDSTLKIQPAKLEDSAVYLCASSFTTNSPLHFGNGTRLTVT.

The chain joins TRBV28 to TRBJ2-1; TRBD2 matches 14 bases. Trimming at V came to 2 bases and at J to 9 bases, leaving 3 bases not matched to a gene. The length of the CDR3 is 15 residues. Germline-derived CDR1 and CDR2 are MDHEN and SYDVKM. CDR3: CASSLGTSGSFEQFF. CDR3 in DNA: TGTGCCAGCAGTTTAGGGACTAGCGGGAGTTTTGAGCAGTTCTTC.

V is TRBV27 and J is TRBJ1-3; a possible D gene is TRBD1 (6 bases). The CDR3 length is 15 residues. The germline V and J ends were trimmed by 6 bases and 0 bases, with 12 bases remaining between them. CDR1 is MNHEY and CDR2 is SMNVEV in the germline V gene (reference sequence). CDR3 DNA: TGTGCCAGCAGCCTCTCGGGGGCCTCTGGAAACACCATATATTTT. Amino acids: CASSLSGASGNTIYF.

This chain joins TRBV5-1 and TRBJ1-5; D gene uncertain. The V gene lost 0 bases and the J gene lost 0 bases, with 10 bases spanning the gap. CDR1 is SGHRS and CDR2 is YFSETQ in the germline V gene. The CDR3 extends over 16 amino acids. The CDR3 nucleotides are TGCGCCAGCAGCTTGGCCCCGTTGGGTAGCAATCAGCCCCAGCATTTT. Translated: CASSLAPLGSNQPQHF. Supplemented by reference TRBV5-1 and TRBJ1-5, the full variable domain reads KAGVTQTPRYLIKTRGQQVTLSCSPISGHRSVSWYQQTPGQGLQFLFEYFSETQRNKGNFPGRFSGRQFSNSRSEMNVSTLELGDSALYLCASSLAPLGSNQPQHFGDGTRLSIL.

The chain couples TRBV7-9 to TRBJ1-5; no reliable D call. Germline-derived CDR1 and CDR2 are SEHNR and FQNEAQ (reference sequence). Trimming cost V 0 bases and J 1 base, with 10 bases left between them. The CDR3 contains 16 residues. The CDR3 DNA sequence: TGTGCCAGCAGCTTAGCCTTGGCCGGCAGCAATCAGCCCCAGCATTTT. This gives the protein CASSLALAGSNQPQHF. The whole variable domain, filled in from reference TRBV7-9 and TRBJ1-5, reads DTGVSQNPRHKITKRGQNVTFRCDPISEHNRLYWYRQTLGQGPEFLTYFQNEAQLEKSRLLSDRFSAERPKGSFSTLEIQRTEQGDSAMYLCASSLALAGSNQPQHFGDGTRLSIL.